Listed below are T cell receptor beta chains from one sample, sequenced in a study of blood T cell repertoires in COVID-19. TCRdb keeps only in-frame clones here, not all; method: immunoSEQ multiplex PCR. The sample has 300,000 to 350,000 clones, about 86% seen once; the top ten hold roughly 4.2%. What was sequenced was PBMCs or T cells enriched from blood (not recorded which). The receptors stem from a woman between 35 and 50 years old with acute COVID-19. The conserved cysteine and the conserved F or W are not part of the CDR3 here. The D gene is left open where the match is weak.

d_gene	v_gene	j_gene	CDR3aa
TRBD2	TRBV19	TRBJ2-3	ASRKRDLLDTQY
TRBD1	TRBV7-2	TRBJ1-1	ASRLRQGAGEDTEAF
TRBD1	TRBV5-6	TRBJ2-7	ASSSGTGGFYEQY
NA	TRBV19	TRBJ1-1	ASRSQANTEAF
NA	TRBV7-9	TRBJ1-2	ASSPPDMDYGYT
NA	TRBV3-1/TRBV3-2	TRBJ2-7	ASSQGAAHGEQY
NA	TRBV6-5	TRBJ1-2	ASSLQGDLGYT
TRBD1	TRBV7-9	TRBJ1-5	ASSFGTGGNQPQH
NA	TRBV19	TRBJ1-3	ASSRVGGNTIY
NA	TRBV7-9	TRBJ2-1	ASSSPGTVTGAGGEQF
TRBD1	TRBV7-8	TRBJ1-1	ASSYPGTGAPEAF
TRBD1	TRBV19	TRBJ1-5	ASSIGQGGAKPQH
TRBD2	TRBV10-3	TRBJ2-7	AISGGGPGLAFTEKYEQY
NA	TRBV14	TRBJ1-2	ASSQDPSYGYT
TRBD2	TRBV29-1	TRBJ2-5	SVGLAGGITGETQY
NA	TRBV7-9	TRBJ2-7	ASSPTATVYEQY
NA	TRBV7-2	TRBJ1-6	ASSLGDSGLNSPLH
TRBD1	TRBV4-3	TRBJ1-2	ASSQEGQGAREGYT
NA	TRBV13	TRBJ2-1	ASSLGGRVYNEQF
NA	TRBV5-8	TRBJ2-3	ASSLSRTHTQY
NA	TRBV10-2	TRBJ1-1	ASSEPATADTEAF
NA	TRBV6-6	TRBJ1-5	ATRQAGQPQH
NA	TRBV2	TRBJ1-2	ASRGQGDYGYT
TRBD1	TRBV19	TRBJ1-1	ASSLDRGVSEAF
NA	TRBV5-6	TRBJ2-3	ASSSKGGRERTDTQY
NA	TRBV12-3/TRBV12-4	TRBJ1-3	ASSGDSGNTIY
NA	TRBV2	TRBJ1-2	ASSEVSANYGYT
NA	TRBV20-1	TRBJ1-2	SPRSSYGYT
TRBD2	TRBV6-2/TRBV6-3	TRBJ2-6	ASSPRTSGRFSGANVLT
TRBD1	TRBV19	TRBJ2-1	ASSKRQGVNEQF
NA	TRBV5-1	TRBJ2-5	ASSTQPGLQETQY